This TCR beta chain appears in the sequencing data of a study of CD8 T cells in Susac syndrome. V lost 5 bases, J lost 1 base, and 10 bases stayed unmatched. This CDR3 has 16 residues. Germline CDR1 reads LNHDA; CDR2 reads SQIVND (reference sequence). RNA totalling 0.5 to 1 ug underwent reverse transcription with random hexamers. TCRdb processed the immunoSEQ multiplex PCR reads anew with MiXCR; each CDR3 protein has one entry. Of 250,000 to 350,000 distinct CDR3 sequences in the sample, 92% were seen once. This sequence was found in a human donor with multiple sclerosis. The V and J genes are TRBV19 and TRBJ2-7; 8 nucleotides match TRBD2. Sequences were obtained from CD4+ T cells from PBMCs. CDR3 loop: CASSSRTSRRSYEQYF. Written as DNA, the CDR3 is TGTGCCAGTAGTTCTCGGACTAGCCGGAGGTCCTACGAGCAGTACTTC. The complete variable domain, with remaining parts taken from reference TRBV19 and TRBJ2-7, reads DGGITQSPKYLFRKEGQNVTLSCEQNLNHDAMYWYRQDPGQGLRLIYYSQIVNDFQKGDIAEGYSVSREKKESFPLTVTSAQKNPTAFYLCASSSRTSRRSYEQYFGPGTRLTVT.